This is a list of T cell receptor beta chains from one sample in a study of human T cells and chemical hapten exposure. From the RACE reads, TCRdb called clonotypes with MiXCR, one entry per CDR3 protein. The repertoire has approximately 91,000 distinct CDR3 sequences, 9.5% to 13% of them found once; the top ten carry roughly 1.5%. Sequences were derived from whole blood, sampled in connection with sensitization to the hapten diphenylcyclopropenone (DPC). These receptor sequences come from a man between 18 and 35 years old with alopecia areata. Some clones in this sample may be carry-over from other donors' samples. The CDR3 runs from the conserved cysteine through the conserved F or W. The D gene is left open where the match is weak. A clone size is listed for some rows: how often the clone was seen (once, few, many), or a class if it is expanded.

>TRBJ1-1|few|TRBV5-1|TRBD1
CASSFSDRGIRTEAFF
TGCGCCAGCAGCTTTAGCGACAGGGGAATAAGGACTGAAGCTTTCTTT
>TRBJ2-1|many|TRBV11-2|TRBD2
CASSLDPAGENEQFF
TGTGCCAGCAGCTTAGACCCAGCGGGGGAGAATGAGCAGTTCTTC
>TRBJ1-2|.|TRBV11-2|.
CASSLDPGTAFNYGYTF
TGTGCCAGCAGCTTAGATCCCGGGACGGCGTTTAACTATGGCTACACCTTC
>TRBJ1-1|few|TRBV7-8|.
CASSLNHQSWTEAFF
TGTGCCAGCAGCTTAAACCACCAATCATGGACTGAAGCTTTCTTT
>TRBJ1-1|few|TRBV27|TRBD1
CASTSRGLSNTEAFF
TGTGCCAGCACGAGCAGGGGGCTCTCGAACACTGAAGCTTTCTTT
>TRBJ2-5|.|TRBV5-1|.
CASRSTTETQYF
TGCGCCAGCAGGTCGACTACGGAGACCCAGTACTTC
>TRBJ2-7|many|TRBV4-1|TRBD1
CASSRRDSDSYEQYF
TGCGCCAGCAGCCGCCGGGACAGCGACTCCTACGAGCAGTACTTC
>TRBJ2-1|.|TRBV7-2|.
CASSQTEMHSYNEQFF
TGTGCCAGCAGCCAGACAGAGATGCACTCCTACAATGAGCAGTTCTTC
>TRBJ2-3|.|TRBV10-1|.
CASSESALATDTQYF
TGCGCCAGCAGTGAGTCCGCCCTAGCCACAGATACGCAGTATTTT
>TRBJ1-1|many|TRBV19|.
CASSTGQTLTMNTEAFF
TGTGCCAGTAGTACCGGACAGACTCTTACAATGAACACTGAAGCTTTCTTT
>TRBJ1-3|many|TRBV12-3/TRBV12-4|TRBD1
CASSYGTGAGNTIYF
TGTGCCAGCAGTTATGGGACAGGGGCTGGAAACACCATATATTTT
>TRBJ1-6|.|TRBV7-9|.
CASSNGQGNSPLHF
TGTGCCAGCAGCAACGGGCAGGGAAATTCACCCCTCCACTTT
>TRBJ2-1|.|TRBV7-9|TRBD1
CASRYRGRLIDEQFF
TGTGCCAGCAGGTACAGGGGGCGCCTCATTGATGAGCAGTTCTTC
>TRBJ2-2|few|TRBV10-3|TRBD2
CAIRSGTRDTGELFF
TGTGCCATCAGATCCGGGACTAGAGACACCGGGGAGCTGTTTTTT
>TRBJ1-1|.|TRBV11-2|.
CASSPRGGGYTEAFF
TGTGCCAGCAGCCCGCGCGGAGGGGGGTACACTGAAGCTTTCTTT
>TRBJ2-1|few|TRBV7-3|TRBD1
CASSLHPGTGNNEQFF
TGTGCCAGCAGCTTACATCCCGGGACAGGTAACAATGAGCAGTTCTTC
>TRBJ1-2|few|TRBV4-1|TRBD1
CASSRGTGGARDYGYTF
TGCGCCAGCAGCCGTGGGACAGGGGGCGCGAGAGACTATGGCTACACCTTC
>TRBJ2-2|few|TRBV6-4|TRBD1
CASSPGQGDTGELFF
TGTGCCAGCAGCCCCGGACAGGGGGACACCGGGGAGCTGTTTTTT
>TRBJ1-1|.|TRBV29-1|.
CSVETLALKTPNEAFF
TGCAGCGTTGAAACCCTGGCCCTAAAGACTCCAAATGAAGCTTTCTTT
>TRBJ1-1|few|TRBV7-8|TRBD1
CASSLRKTGSNTEAFF
TGTGCCAGCAGCTTAAGGAAGACAGGGTCCAACACTGAAGCTTTCTTT
>TRBJ2-3|few|TRBV4-1|TRBD2
CASSQVRRGAKDTQYF
TGCGCCAGCAGCCAAGTAAGGCGGGGGGCCAAGGATACGCAGTATTTT
>TRBJ2-1|few|TRBV6-6|TRBD2
CASSQFSGAGDEQFF
TGTGCCAGCTCCCAGTTTAGCGGGGCCGGGGATGAGCAGTTCTTC
>TRBJ2-4|many|TRBV4-2|.
CASSQESLIAKNIQYF
TGTGCCAGCAGCCAAGAGTCCCTTATAGCCAAAAACATTCAGTACTTC
>TRBJ2-6|.|TRBV5-1|.
CASSLTVAGANVLTF
TGCGCCAGCAGCTTAACAGTTGCTGGGGCCAACGTCCTGACTTTC
>TRBJ1-4|many|TRBV4-1|.
CASTSGLINEKLFF
TGCGCCAGCACTTCAGGGTTGATAAATGAAAAACTGTTTTTT
>TRBJ1-3|many|TRBV11-2|.
CASNSLSRAASGNTIYF
TGTGCCAGCAACTCGCTTAGTAGGGCAGCCTCTGGAAACACCATATATTTT
>TRBJ2-3|many|TRBV4-3|.
CASSQSLGVDTQYF
TGCGCCAGCAGCCAGTCACTGGGAGTGGATACGCAGTATTTT
>TRBJ2-1|.|TRBV7-2|TRBD2
CASSLIGTSGPNEQFF
TGTGCCAGCAGCTTAATCGGGACTAGCGGCCCGAATGAGCAGTTCTTC
>TRBJ2-1|.|TRBV9|.
CASSQWPSYNEQFF
TGTGCCAGCAGCCAGTGGCCCTCCTACAATGAGCAGTTCTTC
>TRBJ2-5|.|TRBV7-8|TRBD1
CASSARDRQETQYF
TGTGCCAGCAGCGCCCGGGACAGACAAGAGACCCAGTACTTC
>TRBJ2-3|.|TRBV20-1|.
CSARDPERTVFTDTQYF
TGCAGTGCTAGAGATCCGGAGAGGACAGTCTTCACAGATACGCAGTATTTT
>TRBJ1-3|few|TRBV28|.
CASSLHQNTIYF
TGTGCCAGCAGTTTACACCAGAACACCATATATTTT
>TRBJ2-5|many|TRBV6-5|.
CASSYHRLGAAQYF
TGTGCCAGCAGTTACCATAGACTAGGAGCCGCCCAGTACTTC
>TRBJ2-7|many|TRBV11-2|.
CASSFTQDEQYF
TGTGCCAGCAGCTTTACTCAGGACGAGCAGTACTTC
>TRBJ2-2|many|TRBV11-2|.
CASSSTANTGELFF
TGTGCCAGCAGCTCCACAGCGAACACCGGGGAGCTGTTTTTT
>TRBJ2-1|.|TRBV18|TRBD1
CASSPGTGSEQFF
TGTGCCAGCTCACCAGGGACAGGGAGTGAGCAGTTCTTC
>TRBJ1-6|few|TRBV7-8|TRBD1
CASSPWTGGFSPLHF
TGTGCCAGCAGCCCGTGGACAGGGGGGTTTTCACCCCTCCACTTT
>TRBJ2-1|few|TRBV7-2|TRBD2
CASSLDRLAGRVEQFF
TGTGCCAGCAGCTTAGATCGACTAGCGGGGAGGGTTGAGCAGTTCTTC
>TRBJ1-4|medium-sized|TRBV29-1|TRBD1
CSAGRDRNEKLFF
TGCAGCGCGGGCCGGGACAGGAATGAAAAACTGTTTTTT
>TRBJ1-4|many|TRBV11-2|.
CASSFGNEKLFF
TGTGCCAGCAGCTTTGGTAATGAAAAACTGTTTTTT
>TRBJ1-2|many|TRBV20-1|.
CSASRGRDGYTF
TGCAGTGCTAGTCGGGGGAGGGATGGCTACACCTTC
>TRBJ2-1|.|TRBV7-2|.
CASSPVRRSNEQFF
TGTGCCAGCAGCCCGGTTCGAAGGTCCAATGAGCAGTTCTTC